This T cell receptor (beta chain) was profiled in a study of shared clonotypes between healthy human individuals. TCRdb's table, derived via immunoSEQ multiplex PCR, lists solely in-frame clones and lacks some. The sample carries about 2.5 million clones, under 95% recorded once. Healthy adults negative for HIV, lacking recent acute infections or vaccinations, served as donors. Germline V gene lookup returns CDR1 SGHTA and CDR2 FQGNSA. The ends were cut back, 4 bases at V and 1 base at J, with 7 bases in the middle. There are 13 residues in the CDR3. Source material: naive CD4+ T cells from PBMCs. Subset described: CD45RA+ positively selected. The TCR was taken from a young man in good health. Some clones in this sample may be carry-over from other donors' samples. V and J are TRBV7-2 and TRBJ1-1; D is ambiguous. DNA for the CDR3: TGTGCCAGCAGCTCGCGGAGGAACACTGAAGCTTTCTTT. It yields the protein CASSSRRNTEAFF.